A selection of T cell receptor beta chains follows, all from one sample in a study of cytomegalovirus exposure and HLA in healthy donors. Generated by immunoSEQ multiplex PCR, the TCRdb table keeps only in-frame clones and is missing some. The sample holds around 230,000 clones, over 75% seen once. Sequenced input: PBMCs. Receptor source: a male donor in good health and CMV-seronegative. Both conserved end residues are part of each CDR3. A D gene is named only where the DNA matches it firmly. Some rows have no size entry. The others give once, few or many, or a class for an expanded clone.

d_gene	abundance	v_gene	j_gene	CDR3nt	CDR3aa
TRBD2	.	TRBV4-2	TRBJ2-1	TGTGCCAGCAGCCACACATTAGCGGGAGGGCGGGATGAGCAGTTCTTC	CASSHTLAGGRDEQFF
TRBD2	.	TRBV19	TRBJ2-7	TGTGCCAGTAGTAACGCGGGGGGGACCTACGAGCAGTACTTC	CASSNAGGTYEQYF
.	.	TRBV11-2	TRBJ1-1	TGTGCCAGCAGCTTGAGGCAGGGCTTCACTGAAGCTTTCTTT	CASSLRQGFTEAFF
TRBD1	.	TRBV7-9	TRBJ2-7	TGTTCCAGCAGCCCCAGTGGATTGACAGGGGACTACGAGCAGTACTTC	CSSSPSGLTGDYEQYF
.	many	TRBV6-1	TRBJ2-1	TGTGCCAGCAGCGTAGCGGAGTACAATGAGCAGTTCTTC	CASSVAEYNEQFF
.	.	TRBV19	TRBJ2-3	TGTGCCAGTAGTATAAGGCGGGGACCAGATACGCAGTATTTT	CASSIRRGPDTQYF
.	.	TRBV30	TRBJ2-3	TGTGCCTGGAGGAAGGGACAAGACTTCACAGATACGCAGTATTTT	CAWRKGQDFTDTQYF
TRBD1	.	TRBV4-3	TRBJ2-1	TGCGCCAGCAGCCTTAACAAACAGGGGGTCCCGGGGAATGAGCAGTTCTTC	CASSLNKQGVPGNEQFF
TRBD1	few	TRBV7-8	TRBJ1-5	TGTGCCAGCAGCTTGGGACAGGGTCAGCCCCAGCATTTT	CASSLGQGQPQHF
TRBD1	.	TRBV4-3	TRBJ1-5	TGCGCCAGCAGCCAAGAGACAGGGCCGACCCTCAATCAGCCCCAGCATTTT	CASSQETGPTLNQPQHF
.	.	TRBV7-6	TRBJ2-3	TGTGCCAGCAGCTTTAGTAGAGGTATTACAGATACGCAGTATTTT	CASSFSRGITDTQYF
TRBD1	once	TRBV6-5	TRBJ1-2	TGTGCCAGCAGGGACAGGGGGCGAAACTATGGCTACACCTTC	CASRDRGRNYGYTF